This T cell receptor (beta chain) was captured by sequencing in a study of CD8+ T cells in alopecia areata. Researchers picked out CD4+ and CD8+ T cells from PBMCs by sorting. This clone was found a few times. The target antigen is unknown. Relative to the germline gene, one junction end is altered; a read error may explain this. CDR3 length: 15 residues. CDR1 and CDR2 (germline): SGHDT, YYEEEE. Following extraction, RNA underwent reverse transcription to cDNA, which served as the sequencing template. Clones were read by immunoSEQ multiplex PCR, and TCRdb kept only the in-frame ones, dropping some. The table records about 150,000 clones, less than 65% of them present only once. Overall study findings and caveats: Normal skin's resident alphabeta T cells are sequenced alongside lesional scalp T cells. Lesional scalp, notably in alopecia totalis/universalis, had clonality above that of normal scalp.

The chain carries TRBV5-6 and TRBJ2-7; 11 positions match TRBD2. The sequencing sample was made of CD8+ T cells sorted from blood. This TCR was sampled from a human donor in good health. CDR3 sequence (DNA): TGTGCCAGCACCTTGGGGACTAGCGGAGCCTACGAGCAGTACTTC. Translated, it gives CASTLGTSGAYEQYF.